This TCR beta chain was sequenced for a study of blood T cell repertoires in COVID-19. Original handling: The assay estimated nucleated cells by amplifying reference gene primers. Libraries were prepared by immunoSEQ multiplex PCR; TCRdb keeps only in-frame clonotypes and omits some of them. V, J and clone size are taken as reported in that table, and D and trimming were inferred from the DNA itself. The sample shows hundreds of thousands of clones, about nine tenths of them seen only once. From germline, CDR1 is SGHTA and CDR2 FQGTGA. CDR3 size: 14 residues. Trimming took 0 bases from V and 5 from J, leaving 10 bases between them. Enrolled through a virtual design, the participants were between about 18 and 100 years of age and came from about two dozen US areas.

This TCR derives from a woman younger than 30 who had recovered from COVID-19. Sequencing was carried out using PBMCs or T cells enriched from blood (not recorded which). The chain carries TRBV7-3 and TRBJ1-1; D remains unclear. The CDR3 DNA reads TGTGCCAGCAGCTTAACGATTGGACTTACTGAAGCTTTCTTT. This gives the protein CASSLTIGLTEAFF. Complete variable domain (other parts from reference TRBV7-3 and TRBJ1-1): GAGVSQTPSNKVTEKGKYVELRCDPISGHTALYWYRQSLGQGPEFLIYFQGTGAADDSGLPNDRFFAVRPEGSVSTLKIQRTERGDSAVYLCASSLTIGLTEAFFGQGTRLTVV.